Listed below are T cell receptor beta chains from one sample, sequenced in a study of blood T cell repertoires in COVID-19. Data came from immunoSEQ multiplex PCR; TCRdb stores just in-frame clones and leaves some out. The table lists roughly 260,000 clones, 88% of them singletons. The source material was peripheral blood. The origin of the receptors is a man aged 60 to 75 who had recovered from COVID-19. Both conserved end residues are part of each CDR3. D genes are given only for firm matches. Where a row states a size, it is once, few, many or the class of an expanded clone; other rows omit it.

v_call	clone_size	j_call	d_call	cdr3_nt	cdr3_aa
TRBV2	.	TRBJ1-1	.	TGTGCCAGCAGTGATGACAGCAGGAACACTGAAGCTTTCTTT	CASSDDSRNTEAFF
TRBV5-1	.	TRBJ1-1	TRBD1	TGCGCCAGCAGCTTGGTCCCGGGCAGGGGGAAACATTTGAACACTGAAGCTTTCTTT	CASSLVPGRGKHLNTEAFF
TRBV11-2	.	TRBJ2-7	TRBD1	TGTGCCAGCAGCTCTCCGGGACAGGGCTCCGAGCAGTACTTC	CASSSPGQGSEQYF
TRBV30	few	TRBJ2-7	TRBD1	TGTGCCTGGAGCCGAGAAGGACAGGGAACCTACGAGCAGTACTTC	CAWSREGQGTYEQYF
TRBV4-1	.	TRBJ1-5	.	TGCGCCAGCAGCCAATTTATCCCCAATCAGCCCCAGCATTTT	CASSQFIPNQPQHF
TRBV6-2/TRBV6-3	.	TRBJ2-7	TRBD2	TGTGCCAGCAGTTCCCCTGGGGAGGGGTCAGCCTACGAGCAGTACTTC	CASSSPGEGSAYEQYF
TRBV7-6	.	TRBJ2-1	.	TGTGCCAGCAGCTTAGCCGCGGGGGCCCACGGGAATGAGCAGTTCTTC	CASSLAAGAHGNEQFF
TRBV25-1	.	TRBJ1-5	TRBD1	TGTGCCAGCAGTAGACAGGGGGCAGGCAATCAGCCCCAGCATTTT	CASSRQGAGNQPQHF
TRBV11-2	.	TRBJ2-7	TRBD1	TGTGCCAGCAGCGCTCGGACAGGGAGGCTCGGCTCCTACGAGCAGTACTTC	CASSARTGRLGSYEQYF
TRBV4-2	.	TRBJ1-2	.	TGTGCCAGCAGCCCCGCCAAGGTTTTAGACTCTAACTATGGCTACACCTTC	CASSPAKVLDSNYGYTF
TRBV11-2	.	TRBJ2-2	.	TGTGCCAGCCTGGGTGCGGGGAAAACCGGGGAGCTGTTTTTT	CASLGAGKTGELFF
TRBV10-2	.	TRBJ2-7	TRBD1	TGCGCCAGCAGTGACCCCGGGACAGGGAGACAGCAGTACTTC	CASSDPGTGRQQYF
TRBV27	.	TRBJ1-5	TRBD1	TGTGCCACCTCGGACAGGAGCAATCAGCCCCAGCATTTT	CATSDRSNQPQHF
TRBV2	once	TRBJ1-4	.	TGTGCCAGCAGTGATGCCCGAACGCGAACGGGTGAAAAACTGTTTTTT	CASSDARTRTGEKLFF
TRBV7-3	.	TRBJ2-1	TRBD2	TGTGCCAGCAGCTCAACGCCGGGACTAGTGAGCAATGAGCAGTTCTTC	CASSSTPGLVSNEQFF
TRBV12-5	.	TRBJ2-7	.	TGTGCTATGCCCCAAGATGAGGGTCCCCGCTACGAGCAGTACTTC	CAMPQDEGPRYEQYF
TRBV6-5	.	TRBJ2-2	TRBD1	TGTGCCAGCAGTTCCCCGGGACAGCCCCCCGGGGAGCTGTTTTTT	CASSSPGQPPGELFF
TRBV4-2	.	TRBJ2-7	TRBD2	TGTGCCAGCAGCCAAACTACTAGCGGGGCTTACGAGCAGTACTTC	CASSQTTSGAYEQYF
TRBV7-8	.	TRBJ2-7	.	TGTGCCAGCAGCTTACAACAGGGAAACGAGCAGTACTTC	CASSLQQGNEQYF
TRBV2	.	TRBJ1-5	.	TGTGCCAGTAATCAAGGTCGGGGCAATCAGCCCCAGCATTTT	CASNQGRGNQPQHF
TRBV18	.	TRBJ2-5	TRBD2	TGTGCCAGCTCACCTCAGCGGGGCGAGACCCAGTACTTC	CASSPQRGETQYF
TRBV15	.	TRBJ2-5	TRBD2	TGTGCCACCAGCGGGGCGGGGGGCCTAGAGACCCAGTACTTC	CATSGAGGLETQYF
TRBV5-1	.	TRBJ2-1	TRBD2	TGCGCCAGCAGCCGGACTAGCGGGGCCTACAATGAGCAGTTCTTC	CASSRTSGAYNEQFF
TRBV6-5	once	TRBJ2-3	TRBD1	TGTGCCAGCAGGCCACAGGGGGCCGCAGATACGCAGTATTTT	CASRPQGAADTQYF
TRBV2	.	TRBJ1-5	.	TGTGCCAGCAGTGAACGACGGGAGAATCAGCCCCAGCATTTT	CASSERRENQPQHF
TRBV2	.	TRBJ1-3	TRBD1	TGTGCCACCAGGAAGGTACAGGGGGCTGGAAACACCATATATTTT	CATRKVQGAGNTIYF
TRBV10-3	once	TRBJ1-1	.	TGTGCCATCCGGGACCGGGACACGAACACTGAAGCTTTCTTT	CAIRDRDTNTEAFF
TRBV5-1	.	TRBJ1-4	TRBD1	TGCGCCAGCAGCTTGGCGCGGACAGGGGGGATGGAAAAACTGTTTTTT	CASSLARTGGMEKLFF
TRBV7-8	.	TRBJ1-5	TRBD1	TGTGCCAGCAGCAAAACAGGGGGCGTTGGAAAGCCCCAGCATTTT	CASSKTGGVGKPQHF
TRBV3-1/TRBV3-2	.	TRBJ2-3	TRBD1	TGTGCCAGCAGCCAAGTAGGGGGCCCAGATACGCAGTATTTT	CASSQVGGPDTQYF
TRBV9	.	TRBJ2-5	.	TGTGCCAGCAGCGTACGCGGGTTCCAAGAGACCCAGTACTTC	CASSVRGFQETQYF
TRBV18	.	TRBJ1-5	TRBD1	TGTGCCACCTCGGGACAGAAAAGTAATCAGCCCCAGCATTTT	CATSGQKSNQPQHF
TRBV25-1	.	TRBJ2-5	.	TGTGCCAGCAGTTTCAGACAGGAGCAAGAGACCCAGTACTTC	CASSFRQEQETQYF
TRBV3-1/TRBV3-2	.	TRBJ2-5	.	TGTGCCAGCAGCGGGTTTGGACATCACCAAGAGACCCAGTACTTC	CASSGFGHHQETQYF
TRBV27	.	TRBJ1-6	.	TGTGCCAGCAGTTTTAAGGACAGTAAGCGGTCTTCACCCCTCCACTTT	CASSFKDSKRSSPLHF
TRBV7-8	.	TRBJ1-5	.	TGTGCCAGCAGCTTAGGTCGGGGGGTTGGGATACAGCCCCAGCATTTT	CASSLGRGVGIQPQHF